These T cell receptor beta chains were read from a single sample in a study of spatial heterogeneity in lung cancer. TCRdb analysed the 5' RACE reads with MiXCR anew, one entry per CDR3 protein. Of approximately 49,000 distinct CDR3 sequences in the sample, 5.3% were seen once. Here the sequenced sample was PBMCs, taken at surgery. The receptors stem from a male donor with early-stage non-small cell lung cancer. CDR3s leave out the opening cysteine and the closing phenylalanine or tryptophan. Each record gives: clone size, J gene, V gene, CDR3 protein. Expanded clones are given a class, and other clones once, few, many or no size at all.

size: many
J: TRBJ1-2
V: TRBV28
CDR3: ASSLGERGLVGYT

size: many
J: TRBJ2-7
V: TRBV2
CDR3: ASSTQQGTAGEQY

size: NA
J: TRBJ2-3
V: TRBV18
CDR3: ASSPVGRSATQY

size: many
J: TRBJ2-1
V: TRBV20-1
CDR3: SALPLTRDGNEQF

size: many
J: TRBJ1-2
V: TRBV7-2
CDR3: ASRLTGVRGYT

size: many
J: TRBJ2-7
V: TRBV4-1
CDR3: ASSQVENPSYEQY

size: many
J: TRBJ2-7
V: TRBV28
CDR3: ASRWGGQGVHEQY

size: many
J: TRBJ2-1
V: TRBV5-6
CDR3: ASSLAGFAAAYNEQF

size: many
J: TRBJ2-1
V: TRBV18
CDR3: ASSPNGRRGNEQF

size: many
J: TRBJ2-3
V: TRBV7-6
CDR3: ASSLRVDTQY

size: many
J: TRBJ2-1
V: TRBV4-1
CDR3: ASSQYGGREIAYNEQF

size: many
J: TRBJ2-3
V: TRBV5-6
CDR3: ASSLHSSGVTDTQY

size: many
J: TRBJ1-5
V: TRBV6-2/TRBV6-3
CDR3: ASRDVRTATDQPQH

size: many
J: TRBJ2-7
V: TRBV4-1
CDR3: ASSQVGLRDLGYEQY

size: many
J: TRBJ2-7
V: TRBV20-1
CDR3: SAKTGTRYEQY

size: many
J: TRBJ2-3
V: TRBV4-2
CDR3: ASSLGIGLADYTDTQY

size: few
J: TRBJ2-3
V: TRBV6-5
CDR3: ASSSGRSTDTQY

size: many
J: TRBJ2-7
V: TRBV5-1
CDR3: ASSTYSGRPPLGEQY

size: many
J: TRBJ1-2
V: TRBV29-1
CDR3: SVAHRDGGYT

size: NA
J: TRBJ2-3
V: TRBV19
CDR3: ASSMTSGRADTQY

size: many
J: TRBJ2-1
V: TRBV7-8
CDR3: ASSPGRRSGRGNEQF

size: NA
J: TRBJ2-1
V: TRBV4-3
CDR3: ASSQGATNSYNEQF

size: many
J: TRBJ2-5
V: TRBV20-1
CDR3: SAAGTSGGLQETQY

size: many
J: TRBJ2-7
V: TRBV28
CDR3: ASSSPYEQY

size: NA
J: TRBJ2-7
V: TRBV28
CDR3: ASIPTGLAPYEQY

size: many
J: TRBJ1-2
V: TRBV7-2
CDR3: ASSLLVRSTGYGYT

size: few
J: TRBJ2-7
V: TRBV6-5
CDR3: ASSPEGTGPYEQY

size: many
J: TRBJ2-5
V: TRBV10-3
CDR3: AISEDRGTQETQY

size: many
J: TRBJ1-3
V: TRBV20-1
CDR3: SARDPASVSGNTIY

size: many
J: TRBJ2-3
V: TRBV20-1
CDR3: SARDFLAGAHTDTQY

size: many
J: TRBJ2-1
V: TRBV28
CDR3: ASWDGGYNEQF

size: many
J: TRBJ1-5
V: TRBV11-2
CDR3: ASSYDRGNNQPQRNNQPQH

size: many
J: TRBJ2-1
V: TRBV3-1
CDR3: ASSQDKERGFYNEQF

size: few
J: TRBJ1-4
V: TRBV24-1
CDR3: ATSDSLGKLF

size: many
J: TRBJ1-5
V: TRBV19
CDR3: ASTGTTRGNNQPQH

size: few
J: TRBJ2-7
V: TRBV29-1
CDR3: SVGGTEISYEQY

size: many
J: TRBJ1-1
V: TRBV4-1
CDR3: ASSHDRGLRGAF

size: many
J: TRBJ2-7
V: TRBV3-1
CDR3: ASSQGSGWDEQY

size: NA
J: TRBJ1-2
V: TRBV3-1
CDR3: ASSQDGSRNYGYT

size: many
J: TRBJ2-1
V: TRBV7-3
CDR3: ASSSRQGRVHEQF

size: many
J: TRBJ1-2
V: TRBV29-1
CDR3: SVVRGNDGYT

size: many
J: TRBJ2-6
V: TRBV19
CDR3: ASTGRGASGANVLT

size: many
J: TRBJ2-6
V: TRBV25-1
CDR3: ASSVETPAGANVLT

size: many
J: TRBJ2-7
V: TRBV6-2/TRBV6-3
CDR3: ASSPPSQAEQY

size: few
J: TRBJ2-7
V: TRBV15
CDR3: ATSRDGAGELSYEQY

size: many
J: TRBJ1-1
V: TRBV28
CDR3: ASNPPGGGSTEAF

size: many
J: TRBJ2-1
V: TRBV24-1
CDR3: ATAREGPYNEQF

size: many
J: TRBJ1-2
V: TRBV7-9
CDR3: ASSSGQAYGYT

size: many
J: TRBJ2-7
V: TRBV19
CDR3: ASSPWGRTSGSAEQY

size: NA
J: TRBJ2-7
V: TRBV29-1
CDR3: SGGGNSYEQY

size: many
J: TRBJ1-3
V: TRBV7-2
CDR3: ASSLEPSGNTIY

size: many
J: TRBJ2-5
V: TRBV29-1
CDR3: SARRDGQETQY

size: many
J: TRBJ1-2
V: TRBV2
CDR3: ASRVGTGYGYT

size: many
J: TRBJ2-7
V: TRBV20-1
CDR3: SVSLLGNYEQY

size: many
J: TRBJ1-6
V: TRBV7-8
CDR3: ASSLVSGGNSPLH

size: many
J: TRBJ1-4
V: TRBV4-3
CDR3: ASSQEGAGGNEKLF

size: NA
J: TRBJ2-3
V: TRBV20-1
CDR3: SAPGPSGRWADTQY

size: many
J: TRBJ2-2
V: TRBV11-1
CDR3: ASSLEAGFYSGGTGELF

size: NA
J: TRBJ2-1
V: TRBV20-1
CDR3: SAYSGRIYNEQF